The entry below describes one T cell receptor (beta chain). Coverage ceases 3 residues before the CDR3 finishes, and the germline J gene fills in the end. Assay used: immunoSEQ multiplex PCR; TCRdb lists only in-frame clones, some missing. The listing records some 26,000 clones. The data derive from a study of T cells in women clearing cervical HPV infection. Study at large: Controls' single incident HPV16 infection cleared within 12 months without precancer. Case blood was drawn when the lesion was first found; control blood after infection became undetectable.

Germline CDR1 DFQATT, CDR2 SNEGSKA (reference sequence). The CDR3 sequence is 13 residues long. The trim removed 2 bases at V and 4 bases at J, leaving 3 bases unmatched. This receptor was obtained from a woman between 18 and 69 years old with a cervical HPV16 infection that either progressed to CIN3+ or cleared (not recorded which). This sequence joins TRBV20-1 and TRBJ2-3, with TRBD2 matching over 7 bases. The sequenced material came from blood buffy coat. Incomplete CDR3 DNA: TGCAGTGCTAGATGGGGGGGGGCAGATACG. Its protein is CSARWGGADT. The whole CDR3 protein is CSARWGGADTQYF.